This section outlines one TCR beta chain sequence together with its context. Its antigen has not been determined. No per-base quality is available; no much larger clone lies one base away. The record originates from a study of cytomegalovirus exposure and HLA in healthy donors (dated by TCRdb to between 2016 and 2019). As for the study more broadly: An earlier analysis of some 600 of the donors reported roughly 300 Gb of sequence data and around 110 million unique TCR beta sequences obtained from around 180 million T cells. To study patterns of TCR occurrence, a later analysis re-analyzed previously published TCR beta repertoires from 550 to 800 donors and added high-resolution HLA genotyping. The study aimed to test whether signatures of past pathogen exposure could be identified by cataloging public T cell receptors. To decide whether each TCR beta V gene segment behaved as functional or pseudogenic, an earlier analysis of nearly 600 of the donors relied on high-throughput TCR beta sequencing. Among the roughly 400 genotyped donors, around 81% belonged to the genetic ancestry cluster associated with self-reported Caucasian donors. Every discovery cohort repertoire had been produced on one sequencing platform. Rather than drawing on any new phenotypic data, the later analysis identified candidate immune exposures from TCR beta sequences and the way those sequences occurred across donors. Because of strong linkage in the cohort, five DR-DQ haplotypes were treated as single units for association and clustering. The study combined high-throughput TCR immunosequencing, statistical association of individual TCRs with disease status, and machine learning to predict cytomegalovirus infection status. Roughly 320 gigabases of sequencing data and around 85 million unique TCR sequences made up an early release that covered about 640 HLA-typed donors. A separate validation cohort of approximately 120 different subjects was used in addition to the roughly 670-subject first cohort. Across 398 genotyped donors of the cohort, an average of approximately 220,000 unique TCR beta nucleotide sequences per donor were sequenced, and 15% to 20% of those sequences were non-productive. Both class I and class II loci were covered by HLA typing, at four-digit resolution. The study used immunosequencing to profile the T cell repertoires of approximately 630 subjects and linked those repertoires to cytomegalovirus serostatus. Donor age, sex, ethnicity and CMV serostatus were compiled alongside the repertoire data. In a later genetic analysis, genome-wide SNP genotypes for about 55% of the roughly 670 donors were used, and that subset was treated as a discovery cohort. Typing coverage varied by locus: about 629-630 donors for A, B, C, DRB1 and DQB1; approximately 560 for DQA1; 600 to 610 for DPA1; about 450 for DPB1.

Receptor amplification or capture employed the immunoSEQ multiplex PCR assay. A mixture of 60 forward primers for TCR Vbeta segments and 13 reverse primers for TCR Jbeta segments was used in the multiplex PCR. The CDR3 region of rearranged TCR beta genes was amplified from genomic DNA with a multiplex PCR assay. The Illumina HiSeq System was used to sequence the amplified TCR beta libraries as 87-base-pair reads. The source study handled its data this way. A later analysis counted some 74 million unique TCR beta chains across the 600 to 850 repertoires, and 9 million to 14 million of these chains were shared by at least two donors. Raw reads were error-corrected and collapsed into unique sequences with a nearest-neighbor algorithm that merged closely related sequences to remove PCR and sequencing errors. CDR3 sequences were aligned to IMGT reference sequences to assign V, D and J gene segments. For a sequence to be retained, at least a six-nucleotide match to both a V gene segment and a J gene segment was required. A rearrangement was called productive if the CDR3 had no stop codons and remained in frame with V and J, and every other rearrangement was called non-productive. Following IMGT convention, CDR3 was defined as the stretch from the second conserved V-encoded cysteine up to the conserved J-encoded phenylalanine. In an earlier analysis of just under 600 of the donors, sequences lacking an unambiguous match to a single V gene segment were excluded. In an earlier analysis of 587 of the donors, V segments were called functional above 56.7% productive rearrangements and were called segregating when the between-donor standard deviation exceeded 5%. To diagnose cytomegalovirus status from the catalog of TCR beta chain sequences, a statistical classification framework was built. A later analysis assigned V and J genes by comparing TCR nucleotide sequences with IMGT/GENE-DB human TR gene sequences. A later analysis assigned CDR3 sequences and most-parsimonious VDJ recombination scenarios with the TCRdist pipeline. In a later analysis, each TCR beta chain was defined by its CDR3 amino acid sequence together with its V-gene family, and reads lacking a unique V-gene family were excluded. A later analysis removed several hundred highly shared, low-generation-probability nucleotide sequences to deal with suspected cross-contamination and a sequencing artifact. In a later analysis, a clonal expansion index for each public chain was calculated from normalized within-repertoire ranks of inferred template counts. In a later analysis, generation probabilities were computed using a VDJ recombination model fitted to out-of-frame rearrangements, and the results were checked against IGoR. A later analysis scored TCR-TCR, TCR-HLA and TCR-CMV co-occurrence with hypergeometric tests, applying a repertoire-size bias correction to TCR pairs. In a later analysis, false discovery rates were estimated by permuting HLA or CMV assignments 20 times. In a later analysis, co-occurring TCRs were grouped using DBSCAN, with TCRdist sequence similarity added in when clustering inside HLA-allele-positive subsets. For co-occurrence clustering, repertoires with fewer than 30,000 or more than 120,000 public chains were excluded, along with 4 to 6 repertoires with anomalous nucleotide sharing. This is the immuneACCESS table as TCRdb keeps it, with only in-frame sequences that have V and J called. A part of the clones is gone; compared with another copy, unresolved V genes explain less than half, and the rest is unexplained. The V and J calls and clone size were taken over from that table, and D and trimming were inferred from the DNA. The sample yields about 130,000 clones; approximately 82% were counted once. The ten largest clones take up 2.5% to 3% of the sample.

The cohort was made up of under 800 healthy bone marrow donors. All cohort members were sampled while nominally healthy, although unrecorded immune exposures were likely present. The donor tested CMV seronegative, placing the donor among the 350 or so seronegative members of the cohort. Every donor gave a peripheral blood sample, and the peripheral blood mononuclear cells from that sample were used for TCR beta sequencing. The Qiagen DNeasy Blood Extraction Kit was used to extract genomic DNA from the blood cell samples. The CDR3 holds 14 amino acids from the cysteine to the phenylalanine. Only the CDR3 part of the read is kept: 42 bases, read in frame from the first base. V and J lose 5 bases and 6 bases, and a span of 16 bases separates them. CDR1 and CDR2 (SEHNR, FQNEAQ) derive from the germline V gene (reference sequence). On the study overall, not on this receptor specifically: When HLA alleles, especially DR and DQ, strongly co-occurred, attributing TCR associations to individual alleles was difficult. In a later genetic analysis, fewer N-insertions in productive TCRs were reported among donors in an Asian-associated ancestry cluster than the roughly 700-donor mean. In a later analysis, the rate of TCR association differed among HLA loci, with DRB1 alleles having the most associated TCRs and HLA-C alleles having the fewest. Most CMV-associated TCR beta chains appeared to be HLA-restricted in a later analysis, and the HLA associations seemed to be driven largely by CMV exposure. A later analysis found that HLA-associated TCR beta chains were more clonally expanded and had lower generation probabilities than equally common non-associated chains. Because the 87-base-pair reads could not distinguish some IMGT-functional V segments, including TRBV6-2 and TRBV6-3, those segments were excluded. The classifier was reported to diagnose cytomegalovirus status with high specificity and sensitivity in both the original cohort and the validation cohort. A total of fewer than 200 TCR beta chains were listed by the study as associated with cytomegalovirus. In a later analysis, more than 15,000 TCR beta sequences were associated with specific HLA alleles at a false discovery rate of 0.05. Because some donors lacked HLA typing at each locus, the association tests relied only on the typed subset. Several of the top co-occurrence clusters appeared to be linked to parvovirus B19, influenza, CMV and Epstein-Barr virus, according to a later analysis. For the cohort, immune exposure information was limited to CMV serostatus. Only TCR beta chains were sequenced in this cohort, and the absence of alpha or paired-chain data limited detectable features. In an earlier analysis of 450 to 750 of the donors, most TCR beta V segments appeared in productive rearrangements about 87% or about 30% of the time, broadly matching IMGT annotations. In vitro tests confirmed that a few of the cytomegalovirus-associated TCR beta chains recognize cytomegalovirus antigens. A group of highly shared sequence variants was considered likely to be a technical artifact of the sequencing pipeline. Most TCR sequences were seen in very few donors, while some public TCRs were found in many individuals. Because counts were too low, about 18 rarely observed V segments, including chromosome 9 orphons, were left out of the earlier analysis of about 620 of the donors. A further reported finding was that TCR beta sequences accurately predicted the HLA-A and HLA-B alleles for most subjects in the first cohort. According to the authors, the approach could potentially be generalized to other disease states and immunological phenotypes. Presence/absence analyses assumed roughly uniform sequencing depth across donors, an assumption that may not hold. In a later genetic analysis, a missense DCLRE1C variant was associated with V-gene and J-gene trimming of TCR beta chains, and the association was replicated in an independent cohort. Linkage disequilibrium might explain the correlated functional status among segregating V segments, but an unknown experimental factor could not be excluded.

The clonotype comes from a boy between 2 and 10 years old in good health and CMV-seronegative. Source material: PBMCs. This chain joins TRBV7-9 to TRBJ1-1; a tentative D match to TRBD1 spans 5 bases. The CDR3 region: CASSVLRDPSEAFF. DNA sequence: TGTGCCAGCAGCGTCTTGCGGGACCCCTCTGAAGCTTTCTTT. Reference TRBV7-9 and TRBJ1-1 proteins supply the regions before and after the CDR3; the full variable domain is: DTGVSQNPRHKITKRGQNVTFRCDPISEHNRLYWYRQTLGQGPEFLTYFQNEAQLEKSRLLSDRFSAERPKGSFSTLEIQRTEQGDSAMYLCASSVLRDPSEAFFGQGTRLTVV.